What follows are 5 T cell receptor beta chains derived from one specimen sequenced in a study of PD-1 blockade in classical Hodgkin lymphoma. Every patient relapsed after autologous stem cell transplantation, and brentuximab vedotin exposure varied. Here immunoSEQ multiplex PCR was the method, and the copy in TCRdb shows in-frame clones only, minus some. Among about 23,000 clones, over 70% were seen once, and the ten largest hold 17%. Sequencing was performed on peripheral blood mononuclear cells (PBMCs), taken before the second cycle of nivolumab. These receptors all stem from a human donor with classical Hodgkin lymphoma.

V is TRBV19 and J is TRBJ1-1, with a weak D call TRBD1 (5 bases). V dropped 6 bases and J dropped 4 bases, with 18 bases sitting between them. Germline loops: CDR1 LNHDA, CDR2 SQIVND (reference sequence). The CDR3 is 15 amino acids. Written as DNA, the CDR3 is TGTGCCAGTAGGCCTACAGGTATGAGGGGCACTGAAGCTTTCTTT. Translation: CASRPTGMRGTEAFF.

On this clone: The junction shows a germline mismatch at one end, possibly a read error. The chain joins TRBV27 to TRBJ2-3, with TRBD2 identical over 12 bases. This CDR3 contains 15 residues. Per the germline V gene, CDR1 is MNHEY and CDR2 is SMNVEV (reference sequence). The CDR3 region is CGSRASGRAIDTQYF. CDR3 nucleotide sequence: TGTGGCAGCCGGGCTAGCGGGAGGGCTATAGATACGCAGTATTTT.

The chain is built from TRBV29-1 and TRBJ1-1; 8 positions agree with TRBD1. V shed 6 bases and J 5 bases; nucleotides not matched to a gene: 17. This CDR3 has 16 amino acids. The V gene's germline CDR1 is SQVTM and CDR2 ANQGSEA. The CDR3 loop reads CSVIGQGSYGVTEAFF. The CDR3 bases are TGCAGCGTGATCGGACAGGGTTCATATGGGGTTACTGAAGCTTTCTTT.

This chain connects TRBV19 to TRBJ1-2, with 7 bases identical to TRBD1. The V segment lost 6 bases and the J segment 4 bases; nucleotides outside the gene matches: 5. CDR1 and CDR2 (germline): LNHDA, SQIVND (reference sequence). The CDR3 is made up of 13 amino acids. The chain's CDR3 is CASRQTGLYGYTF. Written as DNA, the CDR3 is TGTGCCAGTAGACAGACAGGGCTCTATGGCTACACCTTC.

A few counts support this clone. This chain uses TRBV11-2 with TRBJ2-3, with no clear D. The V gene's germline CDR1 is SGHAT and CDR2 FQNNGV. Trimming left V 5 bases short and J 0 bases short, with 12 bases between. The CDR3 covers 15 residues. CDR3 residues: CASSRAWVSTDTQYF. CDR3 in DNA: TGTGCCAGCAGCCGCGCTTGGGTGAGCACAGATACGCAGTATTTT.